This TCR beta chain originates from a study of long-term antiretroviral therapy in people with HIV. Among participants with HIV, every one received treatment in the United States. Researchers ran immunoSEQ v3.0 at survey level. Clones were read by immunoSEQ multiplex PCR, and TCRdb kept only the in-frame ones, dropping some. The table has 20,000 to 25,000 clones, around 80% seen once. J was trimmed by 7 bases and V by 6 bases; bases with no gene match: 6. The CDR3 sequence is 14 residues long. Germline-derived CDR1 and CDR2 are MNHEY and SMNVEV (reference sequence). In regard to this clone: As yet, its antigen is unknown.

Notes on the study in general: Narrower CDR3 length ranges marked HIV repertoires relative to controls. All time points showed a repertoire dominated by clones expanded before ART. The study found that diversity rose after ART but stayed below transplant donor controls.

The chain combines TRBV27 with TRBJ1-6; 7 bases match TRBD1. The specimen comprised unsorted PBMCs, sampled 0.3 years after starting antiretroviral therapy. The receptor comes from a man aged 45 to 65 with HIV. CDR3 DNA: TGTGCCAGCAGACCGGGACAGCGAAATTCACCCCTCCACTTT. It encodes CASRPGQRNSPLHF.